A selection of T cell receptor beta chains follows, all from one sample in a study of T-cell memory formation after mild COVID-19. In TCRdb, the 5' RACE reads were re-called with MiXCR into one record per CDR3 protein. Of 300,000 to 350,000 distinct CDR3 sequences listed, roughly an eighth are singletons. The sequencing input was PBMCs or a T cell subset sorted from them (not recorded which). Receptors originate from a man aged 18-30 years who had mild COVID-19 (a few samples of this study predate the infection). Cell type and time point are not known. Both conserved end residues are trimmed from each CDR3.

cdr3_aa: ASSESGGRFDTQY
v_call: TRBV5-1

cdr3_aa: ASSPDAVYGYT
v_call: TRBV18

cdr3_aa: ASSLARTGENIQY
v_call: TRBV4-3

cdr3_aa: ATDTSRGLQETQY
v_call: TRBV15

cdr3_aa: ASSSGQGSYEQY
v_call: TRBV12-3/TRBV12-4

cdr3_aa: ASPPGGLLGDYEQY
v_call: TRBV7-9

cdr3_aa: ASSKDGRTGRLGTEAF
v_call: TRBV21-1

cdr3_aa: ASSPRNLNTEAF
v_call: TRBV18

cdr3_aa: ASSEGQTVNQPQH
v_call: TRBV6-1

cdr3_aa: ASSLILPAGDEQF
v_call: TRBV3-1

cdr3_aa: ASSFIPRQSYGYT
v_call: TRBV6-5

cdr3_aa: AISESRDTEAF
v_call: TRBV10-3

cdr3_aa: ASAQGPGANYGYT
v_call: TRBV9

cdr3_aa: ASRETPSNTGELF
v_call: TRBV11-2

cdr3_aa: ASSQDGRGQGGEQY
v_call: TRBV4-1